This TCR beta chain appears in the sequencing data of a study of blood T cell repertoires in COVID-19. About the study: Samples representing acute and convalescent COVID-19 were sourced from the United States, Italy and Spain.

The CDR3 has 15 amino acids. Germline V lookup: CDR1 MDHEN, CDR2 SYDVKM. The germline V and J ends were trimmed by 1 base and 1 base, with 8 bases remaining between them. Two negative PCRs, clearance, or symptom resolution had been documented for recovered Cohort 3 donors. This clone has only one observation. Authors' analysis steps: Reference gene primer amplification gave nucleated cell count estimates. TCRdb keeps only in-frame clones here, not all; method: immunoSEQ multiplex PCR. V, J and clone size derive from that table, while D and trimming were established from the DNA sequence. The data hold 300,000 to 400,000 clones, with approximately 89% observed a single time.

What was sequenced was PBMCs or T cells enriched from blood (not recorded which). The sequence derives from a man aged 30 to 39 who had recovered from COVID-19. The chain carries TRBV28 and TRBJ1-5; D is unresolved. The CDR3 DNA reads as TGTGCCAGCAGTTTATTCGGGGAGAGCAATCAGCCCCAGCATTTT. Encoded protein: CASSLFGESNQPQHF. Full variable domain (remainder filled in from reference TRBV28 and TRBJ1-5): DVKVTQSSRYLVKRTGEKVFLECVQDMDHENMFWYRQDPGLGLRLIYFSYDVKMKEKGDIPEGYSVSREKKERFSLILESASTNQTSMYLCASSLFGESNQPQHFGDGTRLSIL.